The 16 T cell receptor beta chains given below trace back to one sample, sequenced in a study of blood T cell repertoires in COVID-19. The repertoire was sequenced with immunoSEQ multiplex PCR; TCRdb's copy has only in-frame clones and lacks some. The sample yields 250,000 to 350,000 clones, about 88% seen once. Sequences were obtained from peripheral blood. The origin of the receptors is a human donor with COVID-19, enrolled during active disease. The donor label of this sample is uncertain.

The chain employs TRBV5-4 and TRBJ2-7; 7 nucleotides align to TRBD1. This CDR3 is built from 14 residues. Looked up from germline, CDR1 is SGHNT and CDR2 is YYREEE (reference sequence). The V gene end was trimmed by 1 base and the J gene end by 3 bases; junction bases not matched to a gene: 4. CDR3 DNA: TGTGCCAGCAGCTTGACAGGGGTCAACTACGAGCAGTACTTC. Its protein is CASSLTGVNYEQYF.

The chain has TRBV6-1 and TRBJ1-1, with D unclear. Germline CDR1 and CDR2: MNHNS and SASEGT. This CDR3 is 13 amino acids long. V lost 2 bases and J lost 3, with 7 bases in between. The CDR3 region is CASSELRYTEAFF. The CDR3 DNA reads as TGTGCCAGCAGTGAATTGAGGTACACTGAAGCTTTCTTT.

This rearrangement joins TRBV5-4 to TRBJ2-3; TRBD2 is a possible D gene (6 bases). V shed 4 bases and J shed 6 bases, with 18 bases lying between them. Germline-derived CDR1 and CDR2 are SGHNT and YYREEE (reference sequence). The length of the CDR3 is 15 residues. The CDR3 nucleotides read TGTGCCAGCAGCAAGGGCGGGGTTGCCGCGGATACGCAGTATTTT. It is translated as CASSKGGVAADTQYF. Supplemented by reference TRBV5-4 and TRBJ2-3, the full variable domain reads ETGVTQSPTHLIKTRGQQVTLRCSSQSGHNTVSWYQQALGQGPQFIFQYYREEENGRGNFPPRFSGLQFPNYSSELNVNALELDDSALYLCASSKGGVAADTQYFGPGTRLTVL.

This chain connects TRBV3-1 (or the pseudogene TRBV3-2) to TRBJ2-7; 7 positions match TRBD2. Unmatched junction bases numbered 7, after V lost 0 bases and J lost 2 bases. Looked up from germline, CDR1 is LGHDT and CDR2 is YNNKEL (reference sequence). This CDR3 contains 16 residues. This CDR3 reads CASSQDLGGSPYEQYF. In DNA, the CDR3 is TGTGCCAGCAGCCAAGATCTCGGCGGGAGCCCCTACGAGCAGTACTTC.

This chain connects TRBV7-9 to TRBJ2-1; maybe TRBD2 (6 bases). Between the trimmed V and J ends, which lost 5 bases and 3 bases, there was a span of 11 bases. The CDR3 has 14 residues. CDR1 and CDR2 (germline): SEHNR, FQNEAQ (reference sequence). The CDR3 region is CASSPSVGYNEQFF. The CDR3 bases are TGTGCCAGCAGCCCTAGCGTGGGCTACAATGAGCAGTTCTTC.

V is TRBV28 and J is TRBJ1-5; D remains unclear. The CDR3 extends over 14 amino acids. Looked up from germline, CDR1 is MDHEN and CDR2 is SYDVKM. The V gene lost 6 bases and the J gene lost 1 base, with 10 bases spanning the gap. DNA of the CDR3: TGTGCCAGCAGCGCCCCGAGGAGCAATCAGCCCCAGCATTTT. As protein: CASSAPRSNQPQHF.

The V and J genes are TRBV4-1 and TRBJ1-2; D is possibly TRBD1 (6 bases). The CDR3 has 17 amino acids. The germline V gene has CDR1 MGHRA and CDR2 YSYEKL. V shed 1 base and J shed 6 bases, with 21 bases lying between them. Here the CDR3 reads CASSQVTITGRSDGYTF. DNA for the CDR3: TGCGCCAGCAGCCAAGTTACTATCACAGGGCGTAGTGATGGCTACACCTTC.

The chain links TRBV30 to TRBJ1-1; D perhaps matches TRBD1 (5 bases). The CDR3 is 13 residues long. CDR1 GTSNPN and CDR2 SVGIG come from the germline V gene (reference sequence). V lost 2 bases and J 6 bases, leaving 13 bases between the germline ends. The chain's CDR3 is CAWSLGQGAEAFF. The CDR3 DNA is TGTGCCTGGAGTTTAGGCCAAGGGGCTGAAGCTTTCTTT.

The chain carries TRBV7-2 and TRBJ1-2, with D perhaps TRBD1 (5 bases). CDR3 length: 14 amino acids. Germline loops: CDR1 SGHTA, CDR2 FQGNSA. The ends were cut back, 1 base at V and 8 bases at J, with 14 bases in the middle. CDR3 DNA sequence: TGTGCCAGCAGCTTAGAGTTAGGGACTAGCGGCTACACCTTC. Amino acid sequence: CASSLELGTSGYTF.

This clone came up once. The chain has TRBV7-9 and TRBJ2-7; D ambiguous. The V end lost 4 bases, the J end lost 2 bases, and 12 bases lay between the germline ends. CDR1 and CDR2 (germline): SEHNR, FQNEAQ (reference sequence). CDR3 length: 14 residues. CDR3 nucleotides: TGTGCCAGCAGCTCCCCCGGTCGAACCTACGAGCAGTACTTC. This codes for CASSSPGRTYEQYF.

This clone was counted between two and nine times. The CDR3 DNA sequence: TGTGCCAGCAGCTTACAAGCGGGGTCGTGGGGCCAGCCCCAGCATTTT. Translation: CASSLQAGSWGQPQHF. This sequence joins TRBV5-6 and TRBJ1-5; TRBD1 is a possible D gene (5 bases). Per the germline V gene, CDR1 is SGHDT and CDR2 is YYEEEE. The CDR3 covers 16 residues. Trimming pared 2 bases from V and 7 bases from J, leaving 19 bases between.

Details on this clone: At one end, the junction sequence differs from germline, possibly due to a read error. The V call is TRBV28, the J call TRBJ2-3; possibly TRBD2 for D (6 bases). The CDR3 has 15 residues. Germline V gene sequence: CDR1 MDHEN, CDR2 SYDVKM. The CDR3 DNA is TGTGCCAGCAGCTTATCTAGGACTATCACAGATACGCAGTATTTT. Residues: CASSLSRTITDTQYF. Using reference TRBV28 and TRBJ2-3 for the parts outside the CDR3, the full variable domain is DVKVTQSSRYLVKRTGEKVFLECVQDMDHENMFWYRQDPGLGLRLIYFSYDVKMKEKGDIPEGYSVSREKKERFSLILESASTNQTSMYLCASSLSRTITDTQYFGPGTRLTVL.

This clone occurred a few times. The chain uses TRBV10-2 and TRBJ1-1; TRBD1 agrees at 8 bases. The CDR3 length is 13 residues. CDR1 and CDR2 (germline): WSHSY, SAAADI. With V trimmed by 6 bases and J by 2 bases, 2 bases remained unmatched. CDR3 sequence (DNA): TGCGCCAGCAGAACAGGGGGAAACACTGAAGCTTTCTTT. This translates into CASRTGGNTEAFF.

The V and J genes are TRBV5-1 and TRBJ1-2, with D possibly being TRBD1 (6 bases). The germline gives CDR1 SGHRS, CDR2 YFSETQ. V was clipped by 3 bases and J by 7 bases, with 25 bases between them. The CDR3 is 17 amino acids. The CDR3 sequence: CASSWETDRKVQFGYTF. The DNA for the CDR3 is TGCGCCAGCAGCTGGGAAACGGACAGAAAGGTCCAGTTTGGCTACACCTTC.

The CDR3 spells CSLQRAERYSNQPQHF. As DNA, the CDR3 is TGCAGCCTTCAGAGGGCAGAGCGTTATAGCAATCAGCCCCAGCATTTT. The chain is built from TRBV29-1 and TRBJ1-5; D gene ambiguous. V was pared by 8 bases and J by 0 bases, with 20 bases between. The CDR3 runs 16 residues. Germline V gene lookup returns CDR1 SQVTM and CDR2 ANQGSEA.

The rearrangement joins TRBV5-6 to TRBJ1-5; the D gene is possibly TRBD1 (5 bases). CDR1 SGHDT and CDR2 YYEEEE come from the germline V gene. Trimming removed 2 bases at V and 4 bases at J, with 13 bases between. This CDR3 has 15 amino acids. The chain's CDR3 is CASSFGAGDNQPQHF. The CDR3 DNA reads as TGTGCCAGCAGCTTTGGGGCAGGTGATAATCAGCCCCAGCATTTT.